A single sample gave rise to the 17 T cell receptor beta chains below, sequenced in a study of a mutant IDH1 vaccine in newly diagnosed glioma. These TCRs are of unknown antigen specificity. As to time point: week 23, last vaccination. Each dose of the vaccine consisted of 300 ug of mutant IDH1 20-mer peptide, with topical imiquimod. Profiled with immunoSEQ multiplex PCR; TCRdb holds only in-frame clones, not every one. Among 40,000 to 45,000 clones listed, roughly 80% were seen once. Specimen: PBMCs, collected from a glioma patient whose treatment included an IDH1 peptide vaccine. The receptors stem from a woman aged 18-29 years with glioma. Some clones in this sample may be carry-over from other donors' samples.

The chain is built from TRBV19 and TRBJ2-7; 15 nucleotides agree with TRBD2. There are 16 residues in the CDR3. Trimming removed 4 bases from V and 7 bases from J; junction bases left unmatched: 8. Germline values: CDR1 LNHDA, CDR2 SQIVND (reference sequence). The CDR3: CASSTTGLAGGPEQYF. In DNA, the CDR3 is TGTGCCAGTAGTACGACAGGACTAGCGGGAGGGCCGGAGCAGTACTTC.

In its sample, this clone was seen a few times. The chain uses TRBV6-5 and TRBJ1-2, with 10 bases aligning to TRBD1. CDR3 length: 15 amino acids. Germline CDR1 is MNHEY and CDR2 is SVGAGI. Trimming removed 5 bases from V and 1 base from J; junction bases left unmatched: 4. Here the CDR3 reads CASSPGQGSNYGYTF. CDR3 nucleotide sequence: TGTGCCAGCAGTCCGGGACAGGGGAGTAACTATGGCTACACCTTC.

The CDR3 loop reads CASSLGRAGQETQYF. The CDR3 DNA is TGTGCCAGCAGTTTAGGGCGGGCAGGCCAAGAGACCCAGTACTTC. The chain couples TRBV27 to TRBJ2-5; D might be TRBD2 (5 bases). There are 15 residues in the CDR3. The V end was cut by 2 bases, the J end by 1 base, with 11 bases between. Per germline, CDR1 MNHEY and CDR2 SMNVEV (reference sequence).

The V gene is TRBV27, the J gene TRBJ2-7; 10 positions match TRBD1. The CDR3 length is 14 residues. V was pared by 4 bases and J by 4 bases, with 4 bases of the junction left unmatched. Germline CDR1 is MNHEY and CDR2 is SMNVEV (reference sequence). The CDR3 spells CASSWGDRGYEQYF. The CDR3 DNA sequence: TGTGCCAGCAGTTGGGGGGACAGGGGATACGAGCAGTACTTC.

The chain has TRBV20-1 and TRBJ2-3, with D unclear. V lost 5 bases, J lost 3 bases, and 6 bases lay in between. This CDR3 is built from 11 residues. Per germline, CDR1 DFQATT and CDR2 SNEGSKA (reference sequence). This CDR3 is CSALSTDTQYF. CDR3 coding DNA: TGCAGTGCTTTATCTACAGATACGCAGTATTTT.

This chain joins TRBV11-2 and TRBJ2-2; 12 bases fit TRBD2. This CDR3 is built from 15 residues. V shed 5 bases and J 4 bases; nucleotides not matched to a gene: 2. Germline lookup yields CDR1 SGHAT and CDR2 FQNNGV. CDR3 region: CASSTLAGGTGELFF. CDR3 sequence (DNA): TGTGCCAGCAGCACACTAGCGGGAGGCACCGGGGAGCTGTTTTTT.

This chain uses TRBV9 with TRBJ2-3, with 7 positions matching TRBD2. Germline lookup yields CDR1 SGDLS and CDR2 YYNGEE. The V and J ends lost 3 bases and 2 bases, in that order; junction bases with no gene match: 6. This CDR3 spans 15 amino acids. In DNA, the CDR3 is TGTGCCAGCAGCGAGGCTAGCGGATACACAGATACGCAGTATTTT. Its translation: CASSEASGYTDTQYF.

This clone was found once. The CDR3 region is CASSEGAIEQYF. DNA for the CDR3: TGCGCCAGCAGTGAGGGGGCCATCGAGCAGTACTTC. The V and J genes are TRBV10-2 and TRBJ2-7, with D possibly matching TRBD1 (5 bases). This CDR3 spans 12 amino acids. V was shortened by 2 bases and J by 6 bases, with 8 bases between the two germline ends. CDR1 and CDR2 from the germline V gene are WSHSY and SAAADI.

The genes are TRBV6-4 and TRBJ1-2; 7 nucleotides line up with TRBD1. V lost 4 bases and J lost 4; bases outside the gene matches: 9. The CDR3 extends over 15 amino acids. CDR1 MRHNA and CDR2 SNTAGT come from the germline V gene. For the CDR3, the DNA is TGTGCCAGCAGTGTCGAACAGGGGCTAGGCTATGGCTACACCTTC. Translation: CASSVEQGLGYGYTF.

This clone was seen only a few times. The rearrangement joins TRBV28 to TRBJ1-5, with D uncertain. This CDR3 comprises 16 residues. From germline, CDR1 is MDHEN and CDR2 SYDVKM. V dropped 4 bases and J dropped 3 bases, with 16 bases sitting between them. CDR3 loop: CASSSAGPSINQPQHF. CDR3 DNA: TGTGCCAGCAGTTCAGCCGGGCCCAGTATCAATCAGCCCCAGCATTTT.

J is TRBJ2-3 and V is TRBV6-5, with D perhaps TRBD2 (6 bases). The CDR3 covers 15 residues. Per the germline V gene, CDR1 is MNHEY and CDR2 is SVGAGI. V shed 2 bases and J shed 0 bases, with 9 bases lying between them. CDR3 bases: TGTGCCAGCAGTTACCTAGCGAGTAGCACAGATACGCAGTATTTT. This translates into CASSYLASSTDTQYF.

The rearrangement uses TRBV6-1 and TRBJ1-2, with D perhaps TRBD1 (5 bases). CDR3 length: 13 amino acids. Germline CDR1 reads MNHNS; CDR2 reads SASEGT. The ends were cut back, 3 bases at V and 4 bases at J, with 9 bases in the middle. Here the CDR3 reads CASSDWGVYGYTF. CDR3 nucleotides: TGTGCCAGCAGTGACTGGGGGGTCTATGGCTACACCTTC.

V and J are TRBV2 and TRBJ2-1; 8 positions match TRBD2. This CDR3 comprises 15 residues. V shed 3 bases, J shed 4 bases, and the junction held 5 bases outside the gene matches. Germline V gene lookup returns CDR1 SNHLY and CDR2 FYNNEI. CDR3 in DNA: TGTGCCAGCAGTGATGGGACTAGGGGTTACAATGAGCAGTTCTTC. Its translation: CASSDGTRGYNEQFF.

The chain recombines TRBV7-9 with TRBJ2-1, with 7 bases lining up with TRBD1. Germline V CDR1 and CDR2: SEHNR, FQNEAQ (reference sequence). The ends lost 4 bases at V and 7 bases at J; junction bases unmatched: 10. The CDR3 spans 15 residues. The CDR3: CASSSRGLLGNEQFF. The CDR3 DNA sequence: TGTGCCAGCAGCTCCAGGGGGTTACTAGGAAATGAGCAGTTCTTC.

The chain uses TRBV2 and TRBJ2-1; 7 nucleotides match TRBD2. The germline CDR1 and CDR2 sequences are SNHLY and FYNNEI. There are 16 residues in the CDR3. V lost 4 bases, J lost 8 bases, and 14 bases stayed unmatched. The CDR3 reads CASSVFLAEERDEQFF. For the CDR3, the DNA is TGTGCCAGCAGTGTCTTTCTAGCGGAGGAAAGGGATGAGCAGTTCTTC.

The V gene is TRBV19, the J gene TRBJ1-5; D gene ambiguous. V was shortened by 7 bases and J by 0 bases, with 7 bases between the two germline ends. Germline V CDR1 and CDR2: LNHDA, SQIVND (reference sequence). CDR3 length: 13 residues. CDR3 sequence (DNA): TGTGCCAGTACCCCTGATAGCAATCAGCCCCAGCATTTT. Encoded protein: CASTPDSNQPQHF. Combining the CDR3 with reference TRBV19 and TRBJ1-5 gives the whole variable domain DGGITQSPKYLFRKEGQNVTLSCEQNLNHDAMYWYRQDPGQGLRLIYYSQIVNDFQKGDIAEGYSVSREKKESFPLTVTSAQKNPTAFYLCASTPDSNQPQHFGDGTRLSIL.

The chain has TRBV29-1 and TRBJ2-1; 10 nucleotides align to TRBD2. J lost 7 bases, V lost 3 bases, and 9 bases had no gene match. The germline V gene has CDR1 SQVTM and CDR2 ANQGSEA. The CDR3 is 15 residues long. The CDR3 loop reads CSVDGVTSGKNEQFF. CDR3 nucleotide sequence: TGCAGCGTTGACGGGGTCACTAGCGGGAAGAATGAGCAGTTCTTC.